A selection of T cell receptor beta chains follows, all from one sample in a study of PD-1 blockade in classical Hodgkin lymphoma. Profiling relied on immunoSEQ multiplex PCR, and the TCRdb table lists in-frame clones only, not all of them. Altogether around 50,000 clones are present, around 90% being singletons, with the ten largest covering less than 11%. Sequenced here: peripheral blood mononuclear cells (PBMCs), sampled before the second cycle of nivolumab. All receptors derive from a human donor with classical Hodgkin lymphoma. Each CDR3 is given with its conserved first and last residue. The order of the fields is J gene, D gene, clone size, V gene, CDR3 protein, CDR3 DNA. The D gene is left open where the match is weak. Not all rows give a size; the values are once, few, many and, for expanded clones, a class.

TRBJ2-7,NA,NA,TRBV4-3,CASSQVSGSYEQYF,TGCGCCAGCAGCCAAGTCTCCGGTAGCTACGAGCAGTACTTC
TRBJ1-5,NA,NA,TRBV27,CASRLQGSMLYSNQPQHF,TGTGCCAGCCGCTTACAGGGATCGATGCTATATAGCAATCAGCCCCAGCATTTT
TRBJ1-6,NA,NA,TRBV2,CASLVLPNSPLHF,TGTGCCAGCCTCGTCCTCCCCAATTCACCCCTCCACTTT
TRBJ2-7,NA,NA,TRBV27,CARVSYYEQYF,TGTGCCAGGGTTTCGTACTACGAGCAGTACTTC
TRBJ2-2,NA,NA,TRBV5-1,CASSTGLSANTGELFF,TGCGCCAGCAGCACAGGGTTGTCCGCGAACACCGGGGAGCTGTTTTTT
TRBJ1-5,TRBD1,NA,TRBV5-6,CASSTGANQPQHF,TGTGCCAGCAGTACAGGGGCCAATCAGCCCCAGCATTTT
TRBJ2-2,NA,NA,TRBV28,CASRTHRVELFF,TGTGCCAGCAGGACCCACAGGGTTGAGCTGTTTTTT
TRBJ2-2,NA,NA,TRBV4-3,CASSQDLSPGELFF,TGCGCCAGCAGCCAAGATTTGTCGCCCGGGGAGCTGTTTTTT
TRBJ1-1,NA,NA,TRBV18,CASSLIGLSGSSEAFF,TGTGCCAGCTCACTAATCGGGCTAAGTGGAAGTTCTGAAGCTTTCTTT
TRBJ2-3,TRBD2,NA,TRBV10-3,CAISPSGADTQYF,TGTGCCATCAGCCCTAGCGGTGCAGATACGCAGTATTTT
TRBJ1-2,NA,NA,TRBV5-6,CASSFLGGYGYTF,TGTGCCAGCAGCTTTTTGGGAGGGTATGGCTACACCTTC
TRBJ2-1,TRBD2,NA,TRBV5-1,CASSPGLAGGSSYNEQFF,TGCGCCAGCAGCCCCGGACTAGCGGGGGGGAGCTCCTACAATGAGCAGTTCTTC
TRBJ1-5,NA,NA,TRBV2,CASSESYGNQPQHF,TGTGCCAGCAGTGAAAGTTACGGGAATCAGCCCCAGCATTTT
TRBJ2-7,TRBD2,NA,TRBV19,CASSILAGAYEQYF,TGTGCCAGTAGTATACTAGCGGGGGCCTACGAGCAGTACTTC
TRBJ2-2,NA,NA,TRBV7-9,CASSLATGRTGELFF,TGTGCCAGCAGCTTAGCGACAGGGAGGACCGGGGAGCTGTTTTTT
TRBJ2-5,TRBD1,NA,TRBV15,CATSRDRTQETQYF,TGTGCCACCAGCCGGGACAGAACCCAAGAGACCCAGTACTTC
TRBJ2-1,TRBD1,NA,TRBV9,CASSPGTGGIDEQFF,TGTGCCAGCAGCCCCGGGACAGGGGGCATCGATGAGCAGTTCTTC
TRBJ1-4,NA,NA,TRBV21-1,CASSGQATNEKLFF,TGTGCCAGCAGCGGACAAGCAACTAATGAAAAACTGTTTTTT
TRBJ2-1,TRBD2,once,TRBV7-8,CASSLERGGYNEQFF,TGTGCCAGCAGCTTAGAACGGGGGGGATACAATGAGCAGTTCTTC
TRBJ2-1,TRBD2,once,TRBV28,CASSTPRTSGSWNEQFF,TGTGCCAGCAGCACACCCCGGACTAGCGGGAGCTGGAATGAGCAGTTCTTC
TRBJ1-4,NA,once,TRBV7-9,CASSNPVGFPTTNEKLFF,TGTGCCAGCAGCAATCCTGTGGGGTTCCCAACAACTAATGAAAAACTGTTTTTT
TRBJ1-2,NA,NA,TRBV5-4,CASSLGGTAGTF,TGTGCCAGCAGCTTGGGAGGGACGGCCGGCACCTTC
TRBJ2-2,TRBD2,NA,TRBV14,CASSPGVAGLTGELFF,TGTGCCAGCAGCCCCGGGGTAGCGGGGCTCACCGGGGAGCTGTTTTTT
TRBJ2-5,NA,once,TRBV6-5,CASSYSMAAQETQYF,TGTGCCAGCAGTTACTCGATGGCGGCCCAAGAGACCCAGTACTTC
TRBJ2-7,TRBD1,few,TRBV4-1,CASSQATGGPSYEQYF,TGCGCCAGCAGCCAGGCGACAGGGGGGCCCTCCTACGAGCAGTACTTC
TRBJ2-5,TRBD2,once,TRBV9,CASSEGLAGGLQGTQYF,TGTGCCAGCAGCGAGGGACTAGCGGGGGGGCTTCAGGGGACCCAGTACTTC
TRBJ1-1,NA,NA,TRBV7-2,CASSSMTFGTEAFF,TGTGCCAGCAGCTCTATGACCTTTGGCACTGAAGCTTTCTTT
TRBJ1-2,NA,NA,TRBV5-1,CASSFQGHGYTF,TGCGCCAGCAGCTTCCAGGGCCATGGCTACACCTTC
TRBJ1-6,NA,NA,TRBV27,CATNAGLNNSPLHF,TGTGCCACTAACGCAGGGCTCAATAATTCACCCCTCCACTTT
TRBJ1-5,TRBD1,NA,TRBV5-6,CASSFGTGQPNQPQHF,TGTGCCAGCAGCTTCGGGACAGGGCAACCTAATCAGCCCCAGCATTTT
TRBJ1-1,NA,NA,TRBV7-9,CASSLGRANTEAFF,TGTGCCAGCAGCTTAGGTCGTGCGAACACTGAAGCTTTCTTT
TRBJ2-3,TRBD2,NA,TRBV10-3,CAISVDPGLAGRGTDTQYF,TGTGCCATCAGTGTCGACCCGGGACTAGCGGGACGCGGCACAGATACGCAGTATTTT
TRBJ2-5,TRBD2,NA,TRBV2,CASSDRLAGPGETQYF,TGTGCCAGCAGTGATCGACTAGCGGGGCCGGGGGAGACCCAGTACTTC
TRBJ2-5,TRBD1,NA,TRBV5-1,CASRQGKETQYF,TGCGCCAGCAGACAGGGGAAGGAGACCCAGTACTTC
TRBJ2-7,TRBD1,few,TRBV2,CASRDRGSPEQYF,TGTGCCAGCAGAGACAGGGGATCTCCCGAGCAGTACTTC
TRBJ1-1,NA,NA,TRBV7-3,CASSFGYGTEAFF,TGTGCCAGCAGCTTTGGTTATGGGACTGAAGCTTTCTTT
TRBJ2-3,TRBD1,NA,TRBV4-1,CASSVEETGQATDTQYF,TGCGCCAGCAGCGTTGAGGAGACGGGACAGGCCACAGATACGCAGTATTTT
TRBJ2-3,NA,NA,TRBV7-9,CASSLGGQGTDTQYF,TGTGCCAGCAGCTTAGGAGGGCAGGGAACAGATACGCAGTATTTT
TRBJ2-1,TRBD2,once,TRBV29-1,CSVDGTSGRAYNEQFF,TGCAGCGTTGATGGGACTAGCGGGAGGGCCTACAATGAGCAGTTCTTC
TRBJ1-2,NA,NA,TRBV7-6,CASSLSGGGAYGYTF,TGTGCCAGCAGCTTAAGCGGAGGGGGGGCTTATGGCTACACCTTC